The sequence of this T cell receptor beta chain was determined in a study of cytomegalovirus exposure and HLA in healthy donors. Whole-study findings and limits: The study found most TCR sequences rare, yet found some public TCRs in many donors. It was reported that the classifier diagnosed cytomegalovirus status with high specificity and sensitivity in both the original and validation cohorts. What a later analysis showed was that several of the most significant clusters appeared linked to common viral pathogens.

It was with 60 Vbeta and 13 Jbeta primers that the PCR ran. In the original workflow: Tens of millions of unique TCR beta chains, 10 million to 13 million of them shared, were counted by a later analysis. Sequenced by immunoSEQ multiplex PCR; TCRdb stores in-frame clones only, minus some. From that table come the V and J calls and clone size; the DNA was used to work out D and trimming. The table lists over 120,000 clones, about four fifths of them singletons, with roughly 4.8% in the top ten. The CDR3 is 18 amino acids. CDR1 and CDR2 (germline): ENHRY, SYGVKD. Trimming took 0 bases from V and 0 from J; bases not matched to a gene: 6. Notes on this clone: Its antigen is undetermined.

This sequence joins TRBV10-3 and TRBJ1-5, with 9 bases identical to TRBD1. Input material: PBMCs. This sequence originates from a middle-aged man in good health and CMV-seronegative. For the CDR3, the DNA is TGTGCCATCAGTGAGTCTGTACAGGGGGCTTATAGCAATCAGCCCCAGCATTTT. It encodes CAISESVQGAYSNQPQHF.